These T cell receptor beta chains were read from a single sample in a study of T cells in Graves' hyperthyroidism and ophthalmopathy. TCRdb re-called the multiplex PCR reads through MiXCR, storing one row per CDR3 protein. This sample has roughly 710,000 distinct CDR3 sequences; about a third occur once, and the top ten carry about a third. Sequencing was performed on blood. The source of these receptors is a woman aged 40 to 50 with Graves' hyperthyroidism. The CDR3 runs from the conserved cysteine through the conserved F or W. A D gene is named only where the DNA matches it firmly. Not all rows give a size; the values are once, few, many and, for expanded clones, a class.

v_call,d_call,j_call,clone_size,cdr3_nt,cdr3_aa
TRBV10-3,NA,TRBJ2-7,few,TGTGCCATCAGTGAGTCGAGGGGAGAGCAGTACTTC,CAISESRGEQYF
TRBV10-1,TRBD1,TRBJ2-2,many,TGCGCCAGCACCCGGGACAGAAACACCGGGGAGCTGTTTTTT,CASTRDRNTGELFF
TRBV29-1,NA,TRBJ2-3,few,TGCAGCGTGGAGATCCGCACAGATACGCAGTATTTT,CSVEIRTDTQYF
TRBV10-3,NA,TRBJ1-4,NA,TGTGCCATCAGTGAAGAGATGGCTACTGAAAAACTGTTTTTT,CAISEEMATEKLFF
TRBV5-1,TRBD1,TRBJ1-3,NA,TGCGCCAGCAGCTTCGGACAGGGCAGAAACACCATATATTTT,CASSFGQGRNTIYF
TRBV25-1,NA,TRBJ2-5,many,TGTGCCAGCAGTGAGCCGGGACCGGTCGCCCAGTACTTC,CASSEPGPVAQYF
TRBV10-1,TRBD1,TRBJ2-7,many,TGCGCCAGCGGAAAAGGGACAGGGACCTACGAGCAGTACTTC,CASGKGTGTYEQYF
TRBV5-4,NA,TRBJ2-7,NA,TGTGCCAGCAGCTTGGTGACGGCGCGTGGCTACGAGCAGTACTTC,CASSLVTARGYEQYF
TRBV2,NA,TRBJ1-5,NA,TGTGCCAGCCTACCTGCAGGACGGCTCAATCAGCCCCAGCATTTT,CASLPAGRLNQPQHF
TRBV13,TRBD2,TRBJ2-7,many,TGTGCCAGCAGCGCCCTACTAGCGGGAGCACGGGAGCAGTACTTC,CASSALLAGAREQYF
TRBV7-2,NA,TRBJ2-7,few,TGTGCCAGCAGCTTAGGGGCAGGGCAGTACTTC,CASSLGAGQYF
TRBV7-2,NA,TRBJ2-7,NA,TGTGCCAGCAGCTATGCCTTTGGCGAGCAGTACTTC,CASSYAFGEQYF
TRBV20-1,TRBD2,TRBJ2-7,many,TGCAGTGCTAGAGGGACTAGCGGGAACTACGAGCAGTACTTC,CSARGTSGNYEQYF
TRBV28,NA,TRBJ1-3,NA,TGTGCCAGCAGCCCCCTCAGGGTAATAGGAAACACCATATATTTT,CASSPLRVIGNTIYF
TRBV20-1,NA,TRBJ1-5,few,TGCAGTGCTACCGAACTGACAGATAGCAATCAGCCCCAGCATTTT,CSATELTDSNQPQHF
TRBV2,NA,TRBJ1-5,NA,TGTGCCAGCGGTGGGGCAGCCGATCAGCCCCAGCATTTT,CASGGAADQPQHF
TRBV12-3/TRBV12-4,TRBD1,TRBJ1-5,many,TGTGCCAGCAGTCTGGGACAGGTCAATCAGCCCCAGCATTTT,CASSLGQVNQPQHF
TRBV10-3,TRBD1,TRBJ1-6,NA,TGTGCCATCACCCGACAGGGGGATTCACCCCTCCACTTT,CAITRQGDSPLHF
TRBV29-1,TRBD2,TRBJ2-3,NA,TGCAGCGTCCTACTAGCGGGATACACAGATACGCAGTATTTT,CSVLLAGYTDTQYF
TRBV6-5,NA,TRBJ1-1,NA,TGTGCCAGCAGTAGGGGGACCACTGAAGCTTTCTTT,CASSRGTTEAFF
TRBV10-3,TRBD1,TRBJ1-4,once,TGTGCCATTACGGACAGGGGGAGGAGGGAAAAACTGTTTTTT,CAITDRGRREKLFF
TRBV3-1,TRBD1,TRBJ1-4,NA,TGTGCCAGCACCACGGGACAGCTTAATGAAAAACTGTTTTTT,CASTTGQLNEKLFF
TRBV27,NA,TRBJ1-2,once,TGTGCCAGCTCCTTGAGTGGCTACACCTTC,CASSLSGYTF
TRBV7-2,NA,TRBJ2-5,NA,TGTGCCAGCCATTCCGTAGCCGGGGGGACCCAGTACTTC,CASHSVAGGTQYF
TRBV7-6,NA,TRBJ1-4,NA,TGTGCCAGCAGTCTCGGACGGGAGGGGGAAAAACTGTTTTTT,CASSLGREGEKLFF
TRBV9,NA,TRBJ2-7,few,TGTGCCAGCAGCGTAGAAGAGACTGCCCCCTACGAGCAGTACTTC,CASSVEETAPYEQYF
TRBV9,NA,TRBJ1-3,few,TGTGCCAGCAGCGTAGAGGCTGGGGAAAACACCATATATTTT,CASSVEAGENTIYF
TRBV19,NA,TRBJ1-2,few,TGTGCCAGTAACATTGGGGATGACTATGGCTACACCTTC,CASNIGDDYGYTF
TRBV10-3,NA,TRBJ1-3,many,TGTGCCACCGGGGTGTCTACTGGAAACACCATATATTTT,CATGVSTGNTIYF
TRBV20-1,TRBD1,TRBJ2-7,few,TGCAGTGCTAGAGATCCCGGGACAGGAGGCTACGAGCAGTACTTC,CSARDPGTGGYEQYF
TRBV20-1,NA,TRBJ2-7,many,TGCAGTGCCGGATGGGACTCCTACGAGCAGTACTTC,CSAGWDSYEQYF
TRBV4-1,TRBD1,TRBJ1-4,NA,TGCGCCAGCAGCTACGGTCGGGACAGGGGAGACGAAAAACTGTTTTTT,CASSYGRDRGDEKLFF
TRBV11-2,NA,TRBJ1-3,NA,TGTGCCAGCAGCCCACCCGTGGGCGGGAGGGAAAACACCATATATTTT,CASSPPVGGRENTIYF
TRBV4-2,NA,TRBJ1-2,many,TGTGCCAGCAGAAGGTCCACACTTGCTAACTATGGCTACACCTTC,CASRRSTLANYGYTF
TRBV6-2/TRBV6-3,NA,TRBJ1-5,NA,TGTGCCAGCACGATTGCCCCCAGCGGCAATCAGCCCCAGCATTTT,CASTIAPSGNQPQHF
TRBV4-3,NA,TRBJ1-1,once,TGCGCCAGCAGCCAAAACCGGCAGCCAAACACTGAAGCTTTCTTT,CASSQNRQPNTEAFF
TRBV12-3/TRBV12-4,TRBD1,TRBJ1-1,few,TGTGCCAGCAGTCGCGGGGACAGGGGTTACACTGAAGCTTTCTTT,CASSRGDRGYTEAFF
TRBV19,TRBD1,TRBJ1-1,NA,TGTGCCAGTAGTATCGACAGAGACAGGGGTGAAGCTTTCTTT,CASSIDRDRGEAFF
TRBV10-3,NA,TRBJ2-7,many,TGTGCCACCGAGGGGGGGGGCAGCGAGCAGTACTTC,CATEGGGSEQYF
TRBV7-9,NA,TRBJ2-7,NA,TGTGCCAGCAGCGGCGGCCTACACGGTAACCTCTACGAGCAGTACTTC,CASSGGLHGNLYEQYF
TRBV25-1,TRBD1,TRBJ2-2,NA,TGTGCCAGCAGGGGGTCGACAGGGGGGACCGGGGAGCTGTTTTTT,CASRGSTGGTGELFF
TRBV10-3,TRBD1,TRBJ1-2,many,TGTGCCAGCAGTGAATGGACAGGGGGCTATGGCTACACCTTC,CASSEWTGGYGYTF
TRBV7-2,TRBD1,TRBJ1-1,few,TGTGCCAGCAGCCCCGGGACAGGGGCGTTCCTGAACACTGAAGCTTTCTTT,CASSPGTGAFLNTEAFF
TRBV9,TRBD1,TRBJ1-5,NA,TGTGCCAGCAGCGAGAGGGACAGGGACGATCAGCATTTT,CASSERDRDDQHF
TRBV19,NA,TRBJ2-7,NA,TGTGCCAGTAGGGCGCACGACCTCGTCCCGAATGAGCAGTACTTC,CASRAHDLVPNEQYF
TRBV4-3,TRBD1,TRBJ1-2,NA,TGCGCCAGCAGCCAGGATCCAGACAGGGGGCTTTACTATGGCTACACCTTC,CASSQDPDRGLYYGYTF
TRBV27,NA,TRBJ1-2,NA,TGCGCCAGCAGTTTATGGCAGGGAGATGGCCACACCTTC,CASSLWQGDGHTF
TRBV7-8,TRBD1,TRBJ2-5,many,TGTGCCAGCAGCCGTGGGGCAGGGGGCAACCAAGAGACCCAGTACTTC,CASSRGAGGNQETQYF
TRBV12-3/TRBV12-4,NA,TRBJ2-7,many,TGTGCCAGCGGGCAAGATGGAGGCTACGAGCAGTACTTC,CASGQDGGYEQYF
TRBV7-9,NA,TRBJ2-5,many,TGTGCCAGCAGCTTCCTCGATCCGACGGACCTCTACCAAGAGACCCAGTACTTC,CASSFLDPTDLYQETQYF
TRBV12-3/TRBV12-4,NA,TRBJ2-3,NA,TGTGCCAGCAGTTTCGAGGTTAGCACAGATACGCAGTATTTT,CASSFEVSTDTQYF
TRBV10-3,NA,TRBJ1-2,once,TGTGCCATCAGTGAGTCAACGAGTATGGGCTACACCTTC,CAISESTSMGYTF
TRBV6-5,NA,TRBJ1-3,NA,TGTGGCAGCAGTTACCTCCCCAGCACCATATATTTT,CGSSYLPSTIYF
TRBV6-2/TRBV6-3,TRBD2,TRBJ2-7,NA,TGTGCCAGCAGCCTAGCGGTGCTTACCTACGAGCAGTACTTC,CASSLAVLTYEQYF
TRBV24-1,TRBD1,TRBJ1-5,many,TGTGCCACCAGTGATGCCACAGGGACAGGGGCAAATCAGCCCCAGCATTTT,CATSDATGTGANQPQHF
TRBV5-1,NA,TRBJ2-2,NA,TGCGCCAGCAGCTTGGCCTTCGGGAACACCGGGGAGCTGTTTTTT,CASSLAFGNTGELFF